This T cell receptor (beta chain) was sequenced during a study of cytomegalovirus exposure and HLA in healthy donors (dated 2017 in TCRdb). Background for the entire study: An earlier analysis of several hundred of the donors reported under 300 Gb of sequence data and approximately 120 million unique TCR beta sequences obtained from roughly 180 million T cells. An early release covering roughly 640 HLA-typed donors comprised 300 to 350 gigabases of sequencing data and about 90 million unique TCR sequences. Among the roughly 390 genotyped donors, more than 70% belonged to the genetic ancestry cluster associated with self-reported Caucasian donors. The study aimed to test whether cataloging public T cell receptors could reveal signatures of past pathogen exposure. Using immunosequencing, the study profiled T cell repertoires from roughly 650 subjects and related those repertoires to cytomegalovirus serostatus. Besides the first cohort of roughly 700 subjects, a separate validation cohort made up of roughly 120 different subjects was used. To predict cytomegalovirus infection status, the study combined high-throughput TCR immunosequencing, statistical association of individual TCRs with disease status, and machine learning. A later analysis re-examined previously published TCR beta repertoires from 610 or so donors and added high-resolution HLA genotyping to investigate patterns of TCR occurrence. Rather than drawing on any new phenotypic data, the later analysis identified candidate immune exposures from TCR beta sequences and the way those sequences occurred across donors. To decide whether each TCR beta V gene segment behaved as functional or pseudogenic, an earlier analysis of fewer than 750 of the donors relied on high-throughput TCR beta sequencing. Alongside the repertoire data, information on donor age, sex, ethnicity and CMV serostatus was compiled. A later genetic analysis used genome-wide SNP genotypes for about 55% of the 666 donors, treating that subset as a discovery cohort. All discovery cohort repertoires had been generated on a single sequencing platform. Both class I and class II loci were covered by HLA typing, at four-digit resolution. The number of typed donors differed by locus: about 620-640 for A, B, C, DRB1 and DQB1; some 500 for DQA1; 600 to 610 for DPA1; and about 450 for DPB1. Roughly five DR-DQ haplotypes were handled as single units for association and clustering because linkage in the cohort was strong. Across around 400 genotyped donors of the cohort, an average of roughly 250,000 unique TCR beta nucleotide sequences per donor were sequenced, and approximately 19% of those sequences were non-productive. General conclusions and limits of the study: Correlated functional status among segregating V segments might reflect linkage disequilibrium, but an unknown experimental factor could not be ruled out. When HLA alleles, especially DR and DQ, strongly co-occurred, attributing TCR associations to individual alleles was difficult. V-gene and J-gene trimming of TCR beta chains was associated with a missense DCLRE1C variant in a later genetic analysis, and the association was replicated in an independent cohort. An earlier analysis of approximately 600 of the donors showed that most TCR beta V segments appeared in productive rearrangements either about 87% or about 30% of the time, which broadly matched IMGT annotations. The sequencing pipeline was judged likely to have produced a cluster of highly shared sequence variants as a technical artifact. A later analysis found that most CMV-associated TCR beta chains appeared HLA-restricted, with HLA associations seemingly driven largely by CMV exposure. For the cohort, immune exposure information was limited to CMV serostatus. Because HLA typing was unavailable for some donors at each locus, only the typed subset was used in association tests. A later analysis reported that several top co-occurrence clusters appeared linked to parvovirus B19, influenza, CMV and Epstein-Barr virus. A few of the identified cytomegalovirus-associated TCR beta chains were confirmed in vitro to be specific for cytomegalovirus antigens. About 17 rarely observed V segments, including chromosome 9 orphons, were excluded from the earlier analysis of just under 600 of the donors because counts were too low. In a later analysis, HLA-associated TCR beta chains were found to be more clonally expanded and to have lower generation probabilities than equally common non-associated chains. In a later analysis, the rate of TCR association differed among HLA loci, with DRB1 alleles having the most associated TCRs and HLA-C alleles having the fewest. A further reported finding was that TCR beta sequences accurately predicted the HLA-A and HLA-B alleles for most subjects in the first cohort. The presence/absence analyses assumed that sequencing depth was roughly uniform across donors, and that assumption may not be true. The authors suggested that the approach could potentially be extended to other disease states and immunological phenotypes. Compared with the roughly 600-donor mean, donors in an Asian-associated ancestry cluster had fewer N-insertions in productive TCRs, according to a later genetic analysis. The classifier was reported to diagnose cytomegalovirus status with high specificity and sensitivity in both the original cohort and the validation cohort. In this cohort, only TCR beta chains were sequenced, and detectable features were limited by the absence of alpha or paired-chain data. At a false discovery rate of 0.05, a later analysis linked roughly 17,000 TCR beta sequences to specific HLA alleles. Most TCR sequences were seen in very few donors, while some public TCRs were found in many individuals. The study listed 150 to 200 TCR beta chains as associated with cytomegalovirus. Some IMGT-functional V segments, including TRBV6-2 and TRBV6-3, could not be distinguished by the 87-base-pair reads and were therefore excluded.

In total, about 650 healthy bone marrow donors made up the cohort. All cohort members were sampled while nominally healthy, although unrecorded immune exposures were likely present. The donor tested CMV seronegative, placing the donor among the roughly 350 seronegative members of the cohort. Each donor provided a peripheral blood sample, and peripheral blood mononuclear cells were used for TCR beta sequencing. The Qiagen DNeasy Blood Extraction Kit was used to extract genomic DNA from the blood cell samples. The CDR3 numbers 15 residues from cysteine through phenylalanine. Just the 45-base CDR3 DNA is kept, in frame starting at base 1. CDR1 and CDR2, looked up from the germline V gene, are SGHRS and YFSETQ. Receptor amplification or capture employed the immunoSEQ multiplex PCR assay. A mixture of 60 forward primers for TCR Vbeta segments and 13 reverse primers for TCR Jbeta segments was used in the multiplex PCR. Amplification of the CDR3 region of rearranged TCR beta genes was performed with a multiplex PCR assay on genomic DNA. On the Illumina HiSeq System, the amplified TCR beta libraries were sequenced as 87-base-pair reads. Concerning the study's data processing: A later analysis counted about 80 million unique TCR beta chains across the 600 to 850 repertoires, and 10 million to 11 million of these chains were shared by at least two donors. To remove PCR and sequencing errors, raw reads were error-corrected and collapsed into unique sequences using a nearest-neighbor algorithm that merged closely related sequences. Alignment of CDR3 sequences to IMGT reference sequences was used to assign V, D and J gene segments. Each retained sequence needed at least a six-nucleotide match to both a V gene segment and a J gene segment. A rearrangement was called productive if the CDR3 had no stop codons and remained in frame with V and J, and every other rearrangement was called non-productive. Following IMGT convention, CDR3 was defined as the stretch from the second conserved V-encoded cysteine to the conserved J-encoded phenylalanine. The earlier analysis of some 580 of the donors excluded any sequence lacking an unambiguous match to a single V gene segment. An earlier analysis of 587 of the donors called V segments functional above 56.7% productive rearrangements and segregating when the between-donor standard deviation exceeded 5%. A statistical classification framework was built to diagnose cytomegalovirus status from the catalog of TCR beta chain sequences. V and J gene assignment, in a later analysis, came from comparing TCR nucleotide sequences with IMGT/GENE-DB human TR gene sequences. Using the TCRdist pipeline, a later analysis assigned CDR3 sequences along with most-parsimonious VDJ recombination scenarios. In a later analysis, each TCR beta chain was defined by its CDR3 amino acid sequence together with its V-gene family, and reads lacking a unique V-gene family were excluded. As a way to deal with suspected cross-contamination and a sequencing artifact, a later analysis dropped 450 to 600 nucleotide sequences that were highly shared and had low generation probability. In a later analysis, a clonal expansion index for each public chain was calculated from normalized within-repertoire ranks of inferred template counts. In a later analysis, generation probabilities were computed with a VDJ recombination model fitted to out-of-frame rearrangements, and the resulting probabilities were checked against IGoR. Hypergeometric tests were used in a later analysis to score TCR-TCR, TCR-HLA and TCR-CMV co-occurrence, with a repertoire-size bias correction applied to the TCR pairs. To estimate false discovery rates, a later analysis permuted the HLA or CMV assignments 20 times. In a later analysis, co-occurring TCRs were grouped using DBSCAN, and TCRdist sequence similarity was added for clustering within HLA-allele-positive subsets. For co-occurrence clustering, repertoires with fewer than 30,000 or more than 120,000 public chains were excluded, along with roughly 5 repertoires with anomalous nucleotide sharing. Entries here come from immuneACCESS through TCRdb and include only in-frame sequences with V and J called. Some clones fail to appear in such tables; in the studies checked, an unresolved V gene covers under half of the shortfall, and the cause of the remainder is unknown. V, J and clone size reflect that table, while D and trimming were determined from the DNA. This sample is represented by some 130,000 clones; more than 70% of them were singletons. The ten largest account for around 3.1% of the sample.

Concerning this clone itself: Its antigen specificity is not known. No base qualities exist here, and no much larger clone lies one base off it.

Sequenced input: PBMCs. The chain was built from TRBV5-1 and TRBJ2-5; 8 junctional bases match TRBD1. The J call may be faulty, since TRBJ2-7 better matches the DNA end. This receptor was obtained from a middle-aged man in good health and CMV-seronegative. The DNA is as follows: TGCGCCAGCAGCTTGGAACAGGGGGTTATCGACGAGCAGTACTTC. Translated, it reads CASSLEQGVIDEQYF.